These 15 T cell receptor beta chains were sequenced from one sample in a study of cytomegalovirus exposure and HLA in healthy donors. PCR involved 60 Vbeta and 13 Jbeta primers. Clones were read by immunoSEQ multiplex PCR, and TCRdb kept only the in-frame ones, dropping some. This table holds about 160,000 clones. Sequencing used PBMCs. Receptors originate from an older woman in good health and CMV-seronegative.

The genes are TRBV13 and TRBJ2-2; maybe TRBD2 (6 bases). V lost 5 bases to trimming and J lost 4 bases, with 20 bases between them. The CDR3 runs to 17 residues. Germline V gene data show CDR1 as PRHDT and CDR2 as FYEKMQ (reference sequence). CDR3 DNA: TGTGCCAGCAGCGAACTTTCGGCCGGGGGAGTCACCGGGGAGCTGTTTTTT. Translating gives CASSELSAGGVTGELFF.

This rearrangement joins TRBV18 to TRBJ2-3; 10 bases agree with TRBD2. The germline gives CDR1 KGHSH, CDR2 LQKENI. The CDR3 runs 20 residues. With V trimmed by 6 bases and J by 0 bases, 18 bases remained unmatched. In DNA, the CDR3 is TGTGCCAGCTCTCTCCCCGAGCGGGGGGGCCCGGTCCCTAGCACAGATACGCAGTATTTT. It yields the protein CASSLPERGGPVPSTDTQYF.

V usage is TRBV7-2 and J usage is TRBJ1-5; TRBD1 is a possible D gene (6 bases). CDR1 is SGHTA and CDR2 is FQGNSA in the germline V gene. Trimming stripped 1 base from V and 1 base from J, with 11 bases between. This CDR3 spans 16 amino acids. Here the CDR3 DNA reads TGTGCCAGCAGCTTAGGGGGGGGGCTCAGCAATCAGCCCCAGCATTTT. The encoded protein is CASSLGGGLSNQPQHF.

V and J are TRBV18 and TRBJ1-3; D gene ambiguous. The CDR3 runs to 17 residues. Deletions cut 3 bases from V and 0 bases from J, with 15 bases between. Germline values: CDR1 KGHSH, CDR2 LQKENI. The CDR3 sequence is CASSPNTGLHSGNTIYF. CDR3 coding DNA: TGTGCCAGCTCACCGAATACGGGTTTACACTCTGGAAACACCATATATTTT.

The J gene is TRBJ1-4, the V gene TRBV9, with TRBD1 as a possible D gene (5 bases). Germline V gene lookup returns CDR1 SGDLS and CDR2 YYNGEE. The CDR3 is made up of 14 amino acids. V was pared by 0 bases and J by 2 bases, with 5 bases between. The CDR3 nucleotides read TGTGCCAGCAGCGTAGAGGGGACTAATGAAAAACTGTTTTTT. Encoded protein: CASSVEGTNEKLFF.

This chain connects TRBV9 to TRBJ2-3, with 8 bases that match TRBD2. CDR3 length: 11 residues. Germline V CDR1 and CDR2: SGDLS, YYNGEE. After removal of 4 bases from V and 11 bases from J, the junction contained 3 bases not matched to a gene. DNA of the CDR3: TGTGCCAGCAGCTCGGGACTAGGGCAGTATTTT. The encoded protein is CASSSGLGQYF.

V and J are TRBV4-1 and TRBJ2-6; D is uncertain. The V end lost 1 base, the J end lost 3 bases, and 7 bases lay between the germline ends. The CDR3 spans 15 residues. CDR1 MGHRA and CDR2 YSYEKL come from the germline V gene. CDR3 in DNA: TGCGCCAGCAGCCAAGTGAATAGTGGGGCCAACGTCCTGACTTTC. Protein sequence: CASSQVNSGANVLTF.

This chain connects TRBV19 to TRBJ1-1; 7 bases map to TRBD1. With V trimmed by 8 bases and J by 5 bases, 14 bases remained unmatched. This CDR3 has 15 amino acids. Germline CDR1 reads LNHDA; CDR2 reads SQIVND (reference sequence). The CDR3 nucleotides are TGTGCCAGTGCAGGTCTGGGGCAGGGGGGTACTGAAGCTTTCTTT. Its protein product is CASAGLGQGGTEAFF.

The gene calls are TRBV5-1 and TRBJ2-3, with 10 bases lining up with TRBD2. CDR3 length equals 16 residues. CDR1 is SGHRS, CDR2 YFSETQ, per germline. Germline trimming cut 1 base from V and 1 base from J; bases unmatched to any gene: 3. The CDR3 loop reads CASSLRLAGGTDTQYF. The CDR3 DNA reads as TGCGCCAGCAGCTTGAGGCTAGCGGGGGGCACAGATACGCAGTATTTT. The full variable domain, completed using reference TRBV5-1 and TRBJ2-3, is KAGVTQTPRYLIKTRGQQVTLSCSPISGHRSVSWYQQTPGQGLQFLFEYFSETQRNKGNFPGRFSGRQFSNSRSEMNVSTLELGDSALYLCASSLRLAGGTDTQYFGPGTRLTVL.

The chain combines TRBV7-3 with TRBJ2-1; D is possibly TRBD2 (5 bases). Germline lookup yields CDR1 SGHTA and CDR2 FQGTGA. Deletions cut 3 bases from V and 7 bases from J, with 13 bases between. This CDR3 contains 14 residues. The CDR3 region is CASSFGGSANEQFF. The DNA of the CDR3 is TGTGCCAGCAGCTTTGGCGGGTCAGCGAATGAGCAGTTCTTC.

The genes are TRBV7-3 and TRBJ2-1, with TRBD1 identical over 7 bases. The V and J ends lost 5 bases and 2 bases, in that order; junction bases with no gene match: 3. The CDR3 spans 14 residues. From germline, CDR1 is SGHTA and CDR2 FQGTGA. DNA for the CDR3: TGTGCCAGCAGCCCGACAGGGACCTACAATGAGCAGTTCTTC. This codes for CASSPTGTYNEQFF.

V gene TRBV19 combines with J gene TRBJ1-1; D gene ambiguous. This CDR3 is built from 13 residues. Trimming took 1 base from V and 4 from J, leaving 7 bases between them. Per germline, CDR1 LNHDA and CDR2 SQIVND (reference sequence). The CDR3 protein is CASSIATGTEAFF. The DNA of the CDR3 is TGTGCCAGTAGTATAGCCACGGGCACTGAAGCTTTCTTT. The entire variable domain, with the rest obtained from reference TRBV19 and TRBJ1-1, is as follows: DGGITQSPKYLFRKEGQNVTLSCEQNLNHDAMYWYRQDPGQGLRLIYYSQIVNDFQKGDIAEGYSVSREKKESFPLTVTSAQKNPTAFYLCASSIATGTEAFFGQGTRLTVV.

V usage is TRBV2 and J usage is TRBJ2-5; perhaps TRBD1 as D (6 bases). The J call may be mistaken, given a closer DNA end match to TRBJ2-7. This CDR3 is 15 amino acids long. Germline lookup yields CDR1 SNHLY and CDR2 FYNNEI. The CDR3 DNA reads as TGTGCCAGCAGTGAACGGGGACAATCTTCCTACGAGCAGTACTTC. Protein product: CASSERGQSSYEQYF.

This sequence joins TRBV9 and TRBJ2-3; D might be TRBD2 (6 bases). The V end lost 2 bases, the J end lost 2 bases, and 12 bases lay between the germline ends. The germline V gene encodes CDR1 SGDLS and CDR2 YYNGEE. CDR3 length: 15 residues. CDR3 bases: TGTGCCAGCAGCGTTTACGGGGAGGTCACAGATACGCAGTATTTT. Amino acids: CASSVYGEVTDTQYF.

This chain joins TRBV9 and TRBJ2-1; 8 bases are shared with TRBD1. CDR3 length equals 15 residues. The J segment lost 2 bases and the V segment lost 2 bases, leaving 3 bases of the junction unmatched. Germline V gene lookup returns CDR1 SGDLS and CDR2 YYNGEE. This CDR3 reads CASSVDRGPYNEQFF. The CDR3 nucleotides read TGTGCCAGCAGCGTCGACAGGGGACCCTACAATGAGCAGTTCTTC.